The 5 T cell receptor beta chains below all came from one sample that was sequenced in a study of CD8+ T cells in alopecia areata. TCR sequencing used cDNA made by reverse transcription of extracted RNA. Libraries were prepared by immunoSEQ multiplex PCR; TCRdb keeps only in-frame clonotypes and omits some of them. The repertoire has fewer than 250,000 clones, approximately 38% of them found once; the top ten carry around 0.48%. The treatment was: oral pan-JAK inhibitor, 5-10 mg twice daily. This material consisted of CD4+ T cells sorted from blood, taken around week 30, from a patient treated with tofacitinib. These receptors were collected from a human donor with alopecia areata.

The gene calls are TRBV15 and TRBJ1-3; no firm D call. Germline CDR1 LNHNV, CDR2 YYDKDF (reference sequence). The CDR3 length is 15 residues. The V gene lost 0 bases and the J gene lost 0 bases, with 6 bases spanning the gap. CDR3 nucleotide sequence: TGTGCCACCAGCAGAGACACCTTCTCTGGAAACACCATATATTTT. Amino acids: CATSRDTFSGNTIYF. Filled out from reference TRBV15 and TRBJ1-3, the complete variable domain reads DAMVIQNPRYQVTQFGKPVTLSCSQTLNHNVMYWYQQKSSQAPKLLFHYYDKDFNNEADTPDNFQSRRPNTSFCFLDIRSPGLGDTAMYLCATSRDTFSGNTIYFGEGSWLTVV.

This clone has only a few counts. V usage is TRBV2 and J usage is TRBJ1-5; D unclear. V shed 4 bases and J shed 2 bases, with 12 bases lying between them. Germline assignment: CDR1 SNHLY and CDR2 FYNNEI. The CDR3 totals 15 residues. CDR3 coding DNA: TGTGCCAGCAGTGCGTCCCCCTTAGGCAATCAGCCCCAGCATTTT. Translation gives CASSASPLGNQPQHF.

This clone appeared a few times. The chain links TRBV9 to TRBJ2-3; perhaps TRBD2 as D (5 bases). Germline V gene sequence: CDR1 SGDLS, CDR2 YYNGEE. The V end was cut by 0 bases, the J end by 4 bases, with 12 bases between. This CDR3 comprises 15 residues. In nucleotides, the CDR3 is TGTGCCAGCAGCGTAGTGACTACCACCGCAGATACGCAGTATTTT. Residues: CASSVVTTTADTQYF.

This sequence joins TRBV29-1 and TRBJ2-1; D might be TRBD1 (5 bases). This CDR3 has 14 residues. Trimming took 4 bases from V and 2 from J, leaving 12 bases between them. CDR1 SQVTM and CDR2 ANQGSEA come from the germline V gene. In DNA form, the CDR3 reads TGCAGCGTTGTGTCGTCAGGGCCCTACAATGAGCAGTTCTTC. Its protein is CSVVSSGPYNEQFF.

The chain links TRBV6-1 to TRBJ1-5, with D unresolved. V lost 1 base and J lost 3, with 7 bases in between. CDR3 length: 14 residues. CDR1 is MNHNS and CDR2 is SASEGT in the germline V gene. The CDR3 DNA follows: TGTGCCAGCAGTGAAGGGCGGACCAATCAGCCCCAGCATTTT. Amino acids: CASSEGRTNQPQHF.